This T cell receptor beta chain originates from a study of blood T cell repertoires in COVID-19. About the research overall: COVID-19 samples, acute and convalescent, were from the United States, Italy and Spain. T cells, B-cell-depleted T cells, or PBMCs provided the cDNA or gDNA that served as material.

With V trimmed by 0 bases and J by 0 bases, 9 bases remained unmatched. This CDR3 has 18 residues. Germline V gene sequence: CDR1 SGHRS, CDR2 YFSETQ. Per the original data handling: Estimates of nucleated cell counts were drawn from the amplification of reference gene primers. Sequencing was performed with immunoSEQ multiplex PCR; in TCRdb, only in-frame clones are kept and a portion is missing. D and trimming come from the DNA, and the V and J calls and clone size come from that table. The sample contains a few hundred thousand clones, around 83% of which appear only once. This TCR was recovered from a man aged 80 or over with acute or convalescent COVID-19. V is TRBV5-1 and J is TRBJ1-2, with 9 bases matching TRBD1. Sequenced sample: peripheral blood. This CDR3 is CASSLEALTGGANYGYTF. The CDR3 bases are TGCGCCAGCAGCTTGGAGGCCCTCACAGGGGGCGCTAACTATGGCTACACCTTC. Based on the CDR3 plus reference TRBV5-1 and TRBJ1-2, the full variable domain is KAGVTQTPRYLIKTRGQQVTLSCSPISGHRSVSWYQQTPGQGLQFLFEYFSETQRNKGNFPGRFSGRQFSNSRSEMNVSTLELGDSALYLCASSLEALTGGANYGYTFGSGTRLTVV.